The 10 T cell receptor beta chains listed next were all sequenced from one sample in a study of cytomegalovirus exposure and HLA in healthy donors. In the PCR, 60 Vbeta and 13 Jbeta primers were used. Assay: immunoSEQ multiplex PCR; the TCRdb copy retains only in-frame clones and omits some. The sample includes some 150,000 clones, about four fifths of them seen just once. The sequenced sample was PBMCs. The receptors shown here come from a man aged 30 to 39 in good health and CMV-seronegative.

The gene calls are TRBV28 and TRBJ2-7, with D perhaps matching TRBD2 (6 bases). CDR1 is MDHEN and CDR2 is SYDVKM in the germline V gene. The CDR3 consists of 13 residues. V was cut by 4 bases and J by 3 bases, with 10 bases left in between. DNA for the CDR3: TGTGCCAGCAGTTCGGGGGATGGCTACGAGCAGTACTTC. This codes for CASSSGDGYEQYF.

The chain carries TRBV28 and TRBJ1-5; possible D gene TRBD1, 5 bases. V was cut by 2 bases and J by 7 bases, with 12 bases left in between. CDR1 MDHEN and CDR2 SYDVKM come from the germline V gene. The CDR3 totals 14 residues. In nucleotides, the CDR3 is TGTGCCAGCAGTTTAGCAGGGAATGAGCAGCCCCAGCATTTT. This sequence encodes CASSLAGNEQPQHF. The complete variable domain, with remaining parts taken from reference TRBV28 and TRBJ1-5, reads DVKVTQSSRYLVKRTGEKVFLECVQDMDHENMFWYRQDPGLGLRLIYFSYDVKMKEKGDIPEGYSVSREKKERFSLILESASTNQTSMYLCASSLAGNEQPQHFGDGTRLSIL.

This chain joins TRBV27 and TRBJ2-7; 8 bases align to TRBD2. With 5 bases clipped from V and 3 bases from J, the junction kept 6 bases outside the gene matches. There are 14 residues in the CDR3. Germline loops: CDR1 MNHEY, CDR2 SMNVEV (reference sequence). CDR3 region: CASSSGSGFYEQYF. CDR3 DNA sequence: TGTGCCAGCAGTAGCGGGAGCGGATTCTACGAGCAGTACTTC.

The rearrangement uses TRBV4-1 and TRBJ2-7; TRBD1 matches 8 bases. V lost 4 bases to trimming and J lost 4 bases; unmatched junction nucleotides: 9. Looked up from germline, CDR1 is MGHRA and CDR2 is YSYEKL. The CDR3 extends over 15 amino acids. CDR3 bases: TGCGCCAGCAGCCCCCTCACAGGGGGTGGATACGAGCAGTACTTC. Translation: CASSPLTGGGYEQYF.

The chain links TRBV7-9 to TRBJ2-3; 7 bases fit TRBD1. V lost 4 bases to trimming and J lost 1 base; unmatched junction nucleotides: 2. CDR3 length: 14 amino acids. The germline gives CDR1 SEHNR, CDR2 FQNEAQ (reference sequence). The CDR3 sequence is CASSSGTGTDTQYF. The CDR3 bases are TGTGCCAGCAGCTCCGGGACAGGCACAGATACGCAGTATTTT.

The CDR3 spells CASSPGVTGELFF. The DNA of the CDR3 is TGTGCCAGCAGCCCCGGGGTGACCGGGGAGCTGTTTTTT. The chain is built from TRBV9 and TRBJ2-2; maybe TRBD2 (5 bases). Trimming pared 4 bases from V and 5 bases from J, leaving 9 bases between. Germline V gene sequence: CDR1 SGDLS, CDR2 YYNGEE. The CDR3 spans 13 residues.

The rearrangement links TRBV19 to TRBJ2-1; 8 bases map to TRBD1. The CDR3 is 15 residues long. V lost 2 bases, J lost 1 base, and 1 base stayed unmatched. The germline V gene has CDR1 LNHDA and CDR2 SQIVND (reference sequence). The CDR3 is CASSINRGSYNEQFF. The DNA of the CDR3 is TGTGCCAGTAGTATAAACAGGGGGTCCTACAATGAGCAGTTCTTC.

The gene calls are TRBV4-1 and TRBJ2-5, with TRBD2 matching 7 bases. Germline lookup yields CDR1 MGHRA and CDR2 YSYEKL. The CDR3 consists of 14 residues. V shed 4 bases and J 1 base; nucleotides not matched to a gene: 3. For the CDR3, the DNA is TGCGCCAGCAGCCTTAGCGGGCCCCAAGAGACCCAGTACTTC. It yields the protein CASSLSGPQETQYF.

The chain uses TRBV5-1 and TRBJ1-1; maybe TRBD1 (6 bases). Trimming cost V 4 bases and J 0 bases, with 25 bases left between them. The length of the CDR3 is 19 residues. Germline V gene lookup returns CDR1 SGHRS and CDR2 YFSETQ. CDR3 DNA sequence: TGCGCCAGCAGCCCGAATTCCCGTGGGACAAGTTCCTTGAACACTGAAGCTTTCTTT. It translates to CASSPNSRGTSSLNTEAFF.

The chain carries TRBV6-1 and TRBJ2-4, with D perhaps matching TRBD2 (6 bases). The CDR3 contains 15 residues. Trimming took off 6 bases at V and 1 base at J, with 13 bases between the two ends. Germline lookup yields CDR1 MNHNS and CDR2 SASEGT. In DNA, the CDR3 is TGTGCCAGCAGGGCCTCGGCGGGGGCCAAAAACATTCAGTACTTC. It codes for CASRASAGAKNIQYF.